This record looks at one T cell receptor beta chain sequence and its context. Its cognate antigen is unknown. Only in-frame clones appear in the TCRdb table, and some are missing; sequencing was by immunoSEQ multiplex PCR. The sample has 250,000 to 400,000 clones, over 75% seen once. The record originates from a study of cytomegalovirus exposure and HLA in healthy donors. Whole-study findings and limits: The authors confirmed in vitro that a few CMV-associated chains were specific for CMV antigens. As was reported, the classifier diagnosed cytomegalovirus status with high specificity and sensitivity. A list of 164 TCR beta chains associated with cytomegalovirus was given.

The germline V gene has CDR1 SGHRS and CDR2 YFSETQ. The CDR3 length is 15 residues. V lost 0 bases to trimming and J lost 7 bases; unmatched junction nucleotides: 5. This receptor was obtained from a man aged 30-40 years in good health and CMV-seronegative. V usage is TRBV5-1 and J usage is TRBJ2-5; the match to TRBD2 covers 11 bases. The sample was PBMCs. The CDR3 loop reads CASSLETSGVGTQYF. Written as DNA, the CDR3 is TGCGCCAGCAGCTTGGAGACTAGCGGGGTCGGGACCCAGTACTTC.